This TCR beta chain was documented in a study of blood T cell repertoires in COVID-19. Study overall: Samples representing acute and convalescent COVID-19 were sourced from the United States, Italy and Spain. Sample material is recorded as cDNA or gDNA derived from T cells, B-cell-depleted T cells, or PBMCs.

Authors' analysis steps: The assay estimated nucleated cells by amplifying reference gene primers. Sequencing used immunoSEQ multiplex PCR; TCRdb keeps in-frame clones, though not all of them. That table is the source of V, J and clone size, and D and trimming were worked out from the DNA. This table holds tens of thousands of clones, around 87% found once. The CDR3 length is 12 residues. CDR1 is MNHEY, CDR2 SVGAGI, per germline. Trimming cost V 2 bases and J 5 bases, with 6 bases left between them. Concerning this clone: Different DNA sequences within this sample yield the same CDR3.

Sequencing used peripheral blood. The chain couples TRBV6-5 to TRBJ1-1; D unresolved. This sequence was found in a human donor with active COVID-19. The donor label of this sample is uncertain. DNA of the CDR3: TGTGCCAGCAGTTACGGAGGGACTGAAGCTTTCTTT. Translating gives CASSYGGTEAFF.